The clone carrying this TCR beta chain appeared a few times. Its matching antigen is unknown. Germline V gene sequence: CDR1 SGHVS, CDR2 FNYEAQ. This CDR3 has 16 amino acids. V was shortened by 5 bases and J by 3 bases, with 19 bases between the two germline ends. The data stem from a study of CD8 T cells in ankylosing spondylitis. Study-level results: Ankylosing spondylitis blood appeared to be characterized by a TCR beta motif of under ten highly homologous variants. Disease-linked clones bore a CD8+ phenotype, appearing relatively rarely in peripheral blood. In ankylosing spondylitis patients, matched synovial fluid reportedly showed significant enrichment of disease-linked clones.

The TCR beta libraries were generated through quantitative 5'-RACE incorporating molecular barcodes. Via MiXCR, TCRdb re-called the 5' RACE reads, giving one row per CDR3 protein. The top ten hold roughly 13% of the sample, which has just over 350,000 distinct CDR3 sequences, 20% to 25% seen once. This TCR was sampled from a male donor with ankylosing spondylitis or in good health (not recorded which). This rearrangement joins TRBV7-6 to TRBJ2-5; D is undetermined. Sequences were obtained from blood, either unsorted or a sorted T cell fraction (not recorded which). The CDR3 sequence is CASSPAAWVEKETQYF. The CDR3 DNA reads TGTGCCAGCAGCCCTGCCGCTTGGGTTGAGAAAGAGACCCAGTACTTC.